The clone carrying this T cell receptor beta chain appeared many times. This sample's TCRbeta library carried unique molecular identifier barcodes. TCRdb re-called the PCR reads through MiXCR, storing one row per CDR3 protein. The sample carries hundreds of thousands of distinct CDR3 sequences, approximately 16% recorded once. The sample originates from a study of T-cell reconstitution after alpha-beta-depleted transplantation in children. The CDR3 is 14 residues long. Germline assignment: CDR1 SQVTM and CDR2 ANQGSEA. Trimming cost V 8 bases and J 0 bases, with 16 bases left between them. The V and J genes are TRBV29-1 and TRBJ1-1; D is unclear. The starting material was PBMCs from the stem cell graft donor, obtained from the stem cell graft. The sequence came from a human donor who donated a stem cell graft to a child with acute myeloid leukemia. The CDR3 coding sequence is TGCAGCTCTATCCCCGGCGGGCTGAACACTGAAGCTTTCTTT. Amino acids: CSSIPGGLNTEAFF.